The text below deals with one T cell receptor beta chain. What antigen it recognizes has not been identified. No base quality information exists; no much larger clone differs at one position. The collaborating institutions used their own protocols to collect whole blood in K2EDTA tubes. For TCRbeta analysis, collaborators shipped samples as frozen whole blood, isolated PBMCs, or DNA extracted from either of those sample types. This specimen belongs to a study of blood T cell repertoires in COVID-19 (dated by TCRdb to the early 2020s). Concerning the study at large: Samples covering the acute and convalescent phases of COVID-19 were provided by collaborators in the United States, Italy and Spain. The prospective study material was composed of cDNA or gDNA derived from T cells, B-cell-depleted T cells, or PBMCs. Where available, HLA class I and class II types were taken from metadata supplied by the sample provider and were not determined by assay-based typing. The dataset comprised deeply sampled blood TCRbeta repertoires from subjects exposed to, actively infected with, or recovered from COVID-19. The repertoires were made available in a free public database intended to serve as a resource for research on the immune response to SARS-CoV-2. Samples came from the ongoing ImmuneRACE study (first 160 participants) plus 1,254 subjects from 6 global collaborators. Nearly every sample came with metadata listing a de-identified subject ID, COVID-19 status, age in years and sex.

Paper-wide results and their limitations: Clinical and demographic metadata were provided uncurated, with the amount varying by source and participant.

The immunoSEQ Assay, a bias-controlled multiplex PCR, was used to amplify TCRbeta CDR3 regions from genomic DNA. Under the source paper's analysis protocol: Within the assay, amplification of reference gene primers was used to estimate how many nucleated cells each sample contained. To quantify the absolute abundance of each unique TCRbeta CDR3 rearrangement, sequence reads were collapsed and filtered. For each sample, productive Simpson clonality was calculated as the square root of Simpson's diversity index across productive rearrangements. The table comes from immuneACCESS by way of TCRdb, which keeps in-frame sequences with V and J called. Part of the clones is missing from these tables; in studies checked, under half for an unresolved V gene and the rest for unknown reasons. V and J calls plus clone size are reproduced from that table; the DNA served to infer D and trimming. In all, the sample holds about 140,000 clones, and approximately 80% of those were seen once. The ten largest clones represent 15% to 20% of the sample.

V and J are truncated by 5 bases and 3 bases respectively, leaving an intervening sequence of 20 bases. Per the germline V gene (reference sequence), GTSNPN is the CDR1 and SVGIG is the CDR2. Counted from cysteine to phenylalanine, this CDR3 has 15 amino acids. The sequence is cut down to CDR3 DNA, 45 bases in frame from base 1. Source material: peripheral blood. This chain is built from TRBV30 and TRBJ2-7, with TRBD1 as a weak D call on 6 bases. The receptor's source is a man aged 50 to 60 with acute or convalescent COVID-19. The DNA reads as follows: TGTGCCTGGTCATGGATGGCAGGGGATTTCTACGAGCAGTACTTC. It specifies CAWSWMAGDFYEQYF.